This TCR beta chain is drawn from a study of long-term antiretroviral therapy in people with HIV. Study information: Earliest sampling preceded the 2015 immediate-ART recommendation by about a decade.

This CDR3 region has 15 residues. Germline loops: CDR1 ENHRY, CDR2 SYGVKD. Trimming pared 5 bases from V and 6 bases from J, leaving 17 bases between. Per individual, the PBMC samples numbered at least one pre-ART and at least two post-ART. A v3.0 immunoSEQ assay was performed at survey level. The data were produced by immunoSEQ multiplex PCR, yet TCRdb's version contains in-frame clones alone and is incomplete. The sample carries about 38,000 clones, around 80% recorded once. This clone appeared a single time. Sequenced material: unsorted PBMCs, taken 1.5 years after starting antiretroviral therapy. The TCR originated in a man aged 18-30 years with HIV. The genes are TRBV10-3 and TRBJ1-5; perhaps TRBD1 as D (5 bases). CDR3 sequence reads: CAISTTAAGTQPQHF. The CDR3 DNA is TGTGCCATCAGTACGACAGCTGCGGGCACTCAGCCCCAGCATTTT.